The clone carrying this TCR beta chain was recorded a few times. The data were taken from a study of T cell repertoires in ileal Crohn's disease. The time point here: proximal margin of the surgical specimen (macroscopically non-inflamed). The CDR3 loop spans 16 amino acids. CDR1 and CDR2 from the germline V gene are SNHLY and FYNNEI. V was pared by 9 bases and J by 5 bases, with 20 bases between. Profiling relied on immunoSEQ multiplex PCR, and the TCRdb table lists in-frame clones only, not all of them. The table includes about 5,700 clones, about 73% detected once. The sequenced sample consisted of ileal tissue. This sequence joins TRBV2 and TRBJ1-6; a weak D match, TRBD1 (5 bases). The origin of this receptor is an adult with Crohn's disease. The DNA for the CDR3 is TGTGCCAGTGGGGCCAATACGGATAGGAATAATTCACCCCTCCACTTT. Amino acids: CASGANTDRNNSPLHF.